A selection of T cell receptor beta chains follows, all from one sample in a study of OX40 agonist ivuxolimab in advanced cancers. Using immunoSEQ multiplex PCR, the repertoire was profiled, and TCRdb retains in-frame clones only, with some absent. The sample includes roughly 76,000 clones, roughly 85% seen only once; the top ten take roughly 5.5%. Sequenced here: CD4+ or CD8+ T cells sorted from blood, sampled in a trial of the OX40 agonist ivuxolimab. The source of these receptors is an adult with an advanced solid tumor such as melanoma, head and neck, liver or kidney cancer. Both conserved end residues are part of each CDR3. A D gene is named only where the DNA matches it firmly. Size is stated for part of the rows, as once, few or many counts, or as a class when the clone is expanded.

size,D,J,V,length,CDR3,DNA
.,.,TRBJ2-1,TRBV4-3,18,CASSQDARGPSSYNEQFF,TGCGCCAGCAGCCAAGATGCCAGGGGACCGAGCTCCTACAATGAGCAGTTCTTC
.,.,TRBJ1-1,TRBV9,13,CASSVIPDTEAFF,TGTGCCAGCAGCGTAATCCCCGACACTGAAGCTTTCTTT
.,.,TRBJ2-1,TRBV2,13,CASRQLGAGEQFF,TGTGCCAGCAGACAACTAGGAGCCGGCGAGCAGTTCTTC
.,TRBD2,TRBJ2-7,TRBV7-1,15,CASSSSSGALLGQYF,TGTGCCAGCAGCTCTTCTAGCGGAGCCCTTTTGGGGCAGTACTTC
.,TRBD1,TRBJ2-1,TRBV7-3,15,CASSPFRDSYNEQFF,TGTGCCAGCAGCCCGTTCCGGGACAGTTACAATGAGCAGTTCTTC
.,TRBD2,TRBJ2-7,TRBV9,16,CASSPATSGIERAQYF,TGTGCCAGCAGCCCTGCGACTAGCGGGATTGAGAGGGCGCAGTACTTC
.,.,TRBJ1-1,TRBV27,15,CASSLFGRMNTEAFF,TGTGCCAGCAGTTTATTCGGCAGGATGAACACTGAAGCTTTCTTT
.,TRBD1,TRBJ2-6,TRBV18,15,CASSPDRVGANVLTF,TGTGCCAGCTCCCCCGACAGGGTTGGGGCCAACGTCCTGACTTTC
few,TRBD2,TRBJ2-7,TRBV4-1,15,CASSQAQGRGGEQYF,TGCGCCAGCAGCCAAGCCCAAGGGAGGGGAGGCGAGCAGTACTTC
.,TRBD2,TRBJ2-1,TRBV19,12,CASMGLINEQFF,TGTGCCAGTATGGGACTAATAAATGAGCAGTTCTTC
.,.,TRBJ2-1,TRBV29-1,13,CSGGSLPYNEQFF,TGCAGCGGTGGCTCTCTCCCCTACAATGAGCAGTTCTTC
.,.,TRBJ1-2,TRBV20-1,11,CSASADYGYTF,TGCAGTGCTAGTGCTGACTATGGCTACACCTTC
.,.,TRBJ1-2,TRBV19,11,CASSQNYGYTF,TGTGCCAGTAGCCAGAACTATGGCTACACCTTC
few,TRBD2,TRBJ2-5,TRBV5-6,15,CASSWITSGRETQYF,TGTGCCAGCAGCTGGATCACTAGCGGGAGAGAGACCCAGTACTTC
.,.,TRBJ2-5,TRBV18,11,CASSPKETQYF,TGTGCCAGCTCACCGAAAGAGACCCAGTACTTC
.,TRBD2,TRBJ2-7,TRBV14,15,CASSRGLAAYYEQYF,TGTGCCAGCAGCCGCGGACTAGCGGCTTACTACGAGCAGTACTTC
.,.,TRBJ2-2,TRBV19,15,CASTRDRINTGELFF,TGTGCCAGTACCCGGGACCGAATTAACACCGGGGAGCTGTTTTTT
once,.,TRBJ2-3,TRBV9,14,CASSGRSPTDTQYF,TGTGCCAGCAGCGGCAGGAGCCCCACAGATACGCAGTATTTT
once,.,TRBJ2-3,TRBV5-1,14,CASSLDTGRDTQYF,TGCGCCAGCAGCCTTGACACCGGACGGGATACGCAGTATTTT
few,TRBD2,TRBJ2-3,TRBV15,14,CATTTSGGTDTQYF,TGTGCCACCACCACTAGCGGGGGGACAGATACGCAGTATTTT
.,.,TRBJ2-7,TRBV2,15,CASSEGVSLSYEQYF,TGTGCCAGCAGTGAAGGCGTCAGTCTCTCCTACGAGCAGTACTTC
.,.,TRBJ1-3,TRBV27,15,CASSIDRSSGNTIYF,TGTGCCAGCAGTATCGACAGGAGCTCTGGAAACACCATATATTTT
.,.,TRBJ2-7,TRBV5-8,13,CASSSMTAYEQYF,TGTGCCAGCAGCTCCATGACCGCCTACGAGCAGTACTTC
.,TRBD2,TRBJ2-7,TRBV6-1,15,CASTRLGGVSYEQYF,TGTGCCAGCACCCGACTCGGGGGGGTATCCTACGAGCAGTACTTC
.,.,TRBJ1-3,TRBV7-9,14,CASSLLGSGNTIYF,TGTGCCAGCAGCTTACTGGGCTCTGGAAACACCATATATTTT
.,.,TRBJ2-1,TRBV7-9,15,CASSLRDRGFGEQFF,TGTGCCAGCAGCCTCCGGGACCGGGGGTTCGGTGAGCAGTTCTTC
.,.,TRBJ1-6,TRBV6-6,15,CASSYGGGGNSPLHF,TGTGCCAGCAGTTACGGGGGGGGAGGCAATTCACCCCTCCACTTT
.,.,TRBJ2-7,TRBV25-1,13,CASSTVGSYEQYF,TGTGCCAGCAGTACAGTCGGGTCCTACGAGCAGTACTTC
.,.,TRBJ1-4,TRBV7-2,16,CASSLNPRGTNEKLFF,TGTGCCAGCAGCTTGAATCCCAGGGGAACTAATGAAAAACTGTTTTTT
once,.,TRBJ1-4,TRBV6-6,13,CASIGDVNEKLFF,TGTGCCAGCATCGGGGACGTTAATGAAAAACTGTTTTTT
.,.,TRBJ1-2,TRBV5-1,13,CASSLAMGDGYTF,TGCGCCAGCAGCTTGGCGATGGGTGATGGCTACACCTTC
once,TRBD1,TRBJ1-6,TRBV19,18,CASSTGQGRSSYNSPLHF,TGTGCCAGTAGTACTGGACAGGGTAGAAGTTCCTATAATTCACCCCTCCACTTT
.,.,TRBJ2-2,TRBV5-1,15,CASSLVPHRAGELFF,TGCGCCAGCAGCTTGGTCCCACACAGGGCCGGGGAGCTGTTTTTT